This TCR beta chain derives from a study of blood T cell repertoires in COVID-19. Whole-study context: Samples representing acute and convalescent COVID-19 were sourced from the United States, Italy and Spain. Nucleic acid was either cDNA or gDNA, and it came from T cells, B-cell-depleted T cells, or PBMCs.

This clone was counted a single time. The germline CDR1 and CDR2 sequences are MDHEN and SYDVKM. With 3 bases removed from V and 5 bases from J, the gap between germline ends came to 7 bases. The CDR3 has 12 amino acids. Profiled with immunoSEQ multiplex PCR; TCRdb holds only in-frame clones, not every one. The repertoire holds 110,000 to 150,000 clones, 65% to 85% seen once, with around 5% in the top ten. This sequence was found in a woman aged 45 to 65 with acute or convalescent COVID-19. The J gene is TRBJ1-2, the V gene TRBV28; D is unresolved. The sequenced material came from peripheral blood. For the CDR3, the DNA is TGTGCCAGCAGTTTCGCAGATTATGGCTACACCTTC. Protein product: CASSFADYGYTF.